This T cell receptor beta chain is drawn from a study of blood T cell repertoires in COVID-19. For the study at large: The analysed material was cDNA or gDNA that came from T cells, B-cell-depleted T cells, or PBMCs.

Generated by immunoSEQ multiplex PCR, the TCRdb table keeps only in-frame clones and is missing some. The sample lists 360,000 or so clones; 90% were seen once. Germline V gene sequence: CDR1 LGHNA, CDR2 YSLEER. The CDR3 consists of 15 residues. V lost 5 bases, J lost 8 bases, and 6 bases stayed unmatched. This TCR was recovered from a young man with active or convalescent COVID-19. Source material: peripheral blood. The rearrangement links TRBV4-3 to TRBJ1-6; 10 bases agree with TRBD1. CDR3 region: CASSSIGQGDSPLHF. CDR3 coding DNA: TGCGCCAGCAGCTCAATCGGACAGGGGGATTCACCCCTCCACTTT.